Presented here are 16 T cell receptor beta chains from one specimen sequenced in a study of cytomegalovirus exposure and HLA in healthy donors. Amplification used 60 Vbeta primers and 13 Jbeta primers. Sequencing used immunoSEQ multiplex PCR; TCRdb keeps in-frame clones, though not all of them. The table has under 200,000 clones, roughly 80% seen once. Input material: PBMCs. The receptors originated from a woman younger than 30 in good health and CMV-seronegative.

This clone occurred many times. The chain recombines TRBV18 with TRBJ1-1; D unclear. The length of the CDR3 is 12 residues. CDR1 and CDR2 from the germline V gene are KGHSH and LQKENI. Trimming removed 4 bases from V and 8 bases from J, with 11 bases in between. The CDR3 loop reads CASSQIGEEAFF. CDR3 in DNA: TGTGCCAGCTCACAGATCGGGGAAGAAGCTTTCTTT.

The V call is TRBV19, the J call TRBJ2-3, with 7 bases aligning to TRBD1. After removal of 3 bases from V and 0 bases from J, the junction contained 6 bases not matched to a gene. The CDR3 runs to 16 residues. Germline assignment: CDR1 LNHDA and CDR2 SQIVND (reference sequence). CDR3 sequence reads: CASSIHRDRSTDTQYF. CDR3 DNA sequence: TGTGCCAGTAGTATCCACCGGGACAGAAGCACAGATACGCAGTATTTT.

V gene TRBV6-6 combines with J gene TRBJ1-5; perhaps TRBD1 as D (5 bases). The CDR3 is 13 amino acids. V was trimmed by 7 bases and J by 7 bases, leaving 14 bases between them. Germline loops: CDR1 MNHNY, CDR2 SVGAGI (reference sequence). This chain's CDR3 is CASNNGGSQPQHF. In DNA, the CDR3 is TGTGCCAGCAACAACGGGGGGTCCCAGCCCCAGCATTTT.

The rearrangement joins TRBV28 to TRBJ1-2, with 7 bases fitting TRBD1. V shed 5 bases and J 4 bases; nucleotides not matched to a gene: 16. The CDR3 contains 17 residues. CDR1 and CDR2 from the germline V gene are MDHEN and SYDVKM. CDR3 sequence: CASSPSGRGPKGYGYTF. The CDR3 DNA reads as TGTGCCAGCAGTCCCTCCGGTAGGGGGCCAAAGGGCTATGGCTACACCTTC.

The chain employs TRBV28 and TRBJ2-1; D possibly corresponds to TRBD2 (6 bases). Trimming pared 7 bases from V and 3 bases from J, leaving 19 bases between. This CDR3 spans 16 amino acids. Germline V gives CDR1 MDHEN, CDR2 SYDVKM. DNA of the CDR3: TGTGCCAGCATTGGGGGGTGGGCCGGGGGCTACAATGAGCAGTTCTTC. Translated, it gives CASIGGWAGGYNEQFF.

This clone was seen once. V and J are TRBV6-5 and TRBJ2-5, with 9 bases that match TRBD1. V lost 7 bases to trimming and J lost 4 bases; unmatched junction nucleotides: 7. This CDR3 is built from 14 residues. CDR1 and CDR2 from the germline V gene are MNHEY and SVGAGI. The CDR3 region has the DNA TGTGCCAGCACCGACAGACAGGGGGGAGAGACCCAGTACTTC. It yields the protein CASTDRQGGETQYF.

The V gene is TRBV29-1, the J gene TRBJ2-3; TRBD2 matches 12 bases. This CDR3 spans 16 amino acids. CDR1 and CDR2 from the germline V gene are SQVTM and ANQGSEA. Losses at the gene ends were 4 bases for V and 2 bases for J; bases not matched to a gene: 7. The CDR3 sequence is CSVAPGLAGITDTQYF. The CDR3 nucleotides read TGCAGCGTTGCTCCTGGACTAGCGGGGATCACAGATACGCAGTATTTT.

The V call is TRBV28, the J call TRBJ2-7, with unresolved D. Trimming pared 5 bases from V and 0 bases from J, leaving 23 bases between. Germline loops: CDR1 MDHEN, CDR2 SYDVKM. The CDR3 totals 18 residues. The DNA for the CDR3 is TGTGCCAGCAGTCTTTCCCGGAGAAACCGAAGGAGCTCCTACGAGCAGTACGTC. Residues: CASSLSRRNRRSSYEQYV.

The rearrangement links TRBV7-8 to TRBJ2-3; a weak D match, TRBD1 (5 bases). Looked up from germline, CDR1 is SGHVS and CDR2 is FQNEAQ. This CDR3 spans 16 amino acids. V gave up 1 base and J gave up 2 bases, with 13 bases separating them. The CDR3 reads CASSLDTGGTTDTQYF. The CDR3, as DNA: TGTGCCAGCAGCTTAGATACAGGCGGAACCACAGATACGCAGTATTTT. The full variable domain, completed using reference TRBV7-8 and TRBJ2-3, is GAGVSQSPRYKVAKRGQDVALRCDPISGHVSLFWYQQALGQGPEFLTYFQNEAQLDKSGLPSDRFFAERPEGSVSTLKIQRTQQEDSAVYLCASSLDTGGTTDTQYFGPGTRLTVL.

The V call is TRBV9, the J call TRBJ2-5; D may be TRBD1 (6 bases). The CDR3 loop spans 14 amino acids. Germline V lookup: CDR1 SGDLS, CDR2 YYNGEE. V was cut by 0 bases and J by 7 bases, with 13 bases left in between. The CDR3 here is CASSVEDSPGTQYF. CDR3 in DNA: TGTGCCAGCAGCGTAGAGGACAGCCCGGGGACCCAGTACTTC.

V and J are TRBV29-1 and TRBJ2-5, with 8 bases fitting TRBD2. This CDR3 region has 13 residues. Germline values: CDR1 SQVTM, CDR2 ANQGSEA. The junction had 3 bases not matched to a gene; V was cut back by 5 bases and J by 1 base. CDR3 sequence (DNA): TGCAGCGTTTTCGGGACTAGCCAAGAGACCCAGTACTTC. It specifies CSVFGTSQETQYF.

The rearrangement links TRBV19 to TRBJ2-2; the match to TRBD2 covers 8 bases. J was trimmed by 4 bases and V by 7 bases; bases with no gene match: 17. This CDR3 comprises 18 residues. The V gene's germline CDR1 is LNHDA and CDR2 SQIVND (reference sequence). DNA for the CDR3: TGTGCCAGTACCCCTCGCTCTACTAGCGGAGGTTTCACCGGGGAGCTGTTTTTT. This gives the protein CASTPRSTSGGFTGELFF.

CDR3 region: CASSAAIEYEQYV. DNA for the CDR3: TGTGCCAGCAGCGCGGCTATAGAGTACGAGCAGTACGTC. The chain combines TRBV11-2 with TRBJ2-7, with unresolved D. V was clipped by 5 bases and J by 4 bases, with 12 bases between them. Germline assignment: CDR1 SGHAT and CDR2 FQNNGV. This CDR3 spans 13 amino acids.

This clone has only one observation. The V and J genes are TRBV5-1 and TRBJ2-3, with a possible D match to TRBD1 (5 bases). V lost 0 bases, J lost 4 bases, and 9 bases lay in between. The CDR3 has 14 residues. CDR1 and CDR2 from the germline V gene are SGHRS and YFSETQ. The CDR3 loop is CASSLEGPADTQYF. Here the CDR3 DNA reads TGCGCCAGCAGCTTGGAGGGGCCCGCAGATACGCAGTATTTT.

This sequence joins TRBV30 and TRBJ2-5; possible D gene TRBD2, 5 bases. V lost 0 bases, J lost 3 bases, and 14 bases lay in between. CDR3 length: 15 residues. CDR1 is GTSNPN, CDR2 SVGIG, per germline (reference sequence). The CDR3 DNA follows: TGTGCCTGGAGTGTACTTGTGAGGGCTGAAGAGACCCAGTACTTC. Protein sequence: CAWSVLVRAEETQYF.

This clone showed up just a few times. The chain has TRBV10-2 and TRBJ1-1; possible D gene TRBD1, 5 bases. Deletions cut 6 bases from V and 0 bases from J, with 17 bases between. There are 16 residues in the CDR3. From germline, CDR1 is WSHSY and CDR2 SAAADI. Here the CDR3 DNA reads TGCGCCAGCAGCCAAGGGGTAGGGGCCATGAACACTGAAGCTTTCTTT. Amino acid sequence: CASSQGVGAMNTEAFF.